This T cell receptor (beta chain) came from a study of Ad26.COV2.S vaccination and SARS-CoV-2 variants. Stated treatment: 19 received Ad26.COV2.S at low or high dose, single or two shots; 5 received placebo; per-sample allocation not given. After the first vaccine or placebo injection, samples were drawn on day 63. Repertoires were generated with immunoSEQ multiplex PCR, while TCRdb's copy carries only in-frame clones and drops some. The sample lists about 460,000 clones; 80% to 90% were seen once. V gave up 3 bases and J gave up 14 bases, with 17 bases separating them. The CDR3 length is 13 residues. The V gene's germline CDR1 is LGHNA and CDR2 YSLEER.

This specimen consisted of peripheral blood, obtained in a trial of Ad26.COV2.S vaccine versus placebo. The chain uses TRBV4-3 and TRBJ2-1; tentative D call: TRBD2 (6 bases). This receptor was obtained from a person between 18 and 65 years old who received the Ad26.COV2.S COVID-19 vaccine or a placebo. The CDR3 loop is CASSHAGTVPEFF. DNA for the CDR3: TGCGCCAGCAGCCACGCCGGGACTGTCCCAGAGTTCTTC.